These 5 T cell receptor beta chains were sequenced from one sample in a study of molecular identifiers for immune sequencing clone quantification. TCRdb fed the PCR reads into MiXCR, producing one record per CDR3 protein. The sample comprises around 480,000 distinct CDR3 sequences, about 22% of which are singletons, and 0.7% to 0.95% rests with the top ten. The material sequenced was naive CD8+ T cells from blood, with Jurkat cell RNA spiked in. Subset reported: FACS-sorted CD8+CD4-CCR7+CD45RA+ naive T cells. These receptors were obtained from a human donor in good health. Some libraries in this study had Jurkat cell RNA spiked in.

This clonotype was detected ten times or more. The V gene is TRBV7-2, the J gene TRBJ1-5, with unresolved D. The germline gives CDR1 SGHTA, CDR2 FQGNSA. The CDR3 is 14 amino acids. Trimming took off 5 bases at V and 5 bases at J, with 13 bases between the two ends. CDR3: CASSADPSYQPQHF. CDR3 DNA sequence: TGTGCCAGCAGCGCGGACCCGAGCTATCAGCCCCAGCATTTT.

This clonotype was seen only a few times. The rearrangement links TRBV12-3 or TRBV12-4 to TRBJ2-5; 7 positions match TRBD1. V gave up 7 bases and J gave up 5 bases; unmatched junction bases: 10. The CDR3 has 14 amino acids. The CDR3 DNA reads TGTGCCAGCAAGATACAGGGGTGGAGGGAGACCCAGTACTTC. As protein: CASKIQGWRETQYF.

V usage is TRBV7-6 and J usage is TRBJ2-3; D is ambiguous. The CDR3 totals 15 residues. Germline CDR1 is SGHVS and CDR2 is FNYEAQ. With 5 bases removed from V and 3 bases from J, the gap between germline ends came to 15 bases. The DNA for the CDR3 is TGTGCCAGCAGCCCCACAAGGTTGGGGACAGATACGCAGTATTTT. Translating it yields CASSPTRLGTDTQYF.

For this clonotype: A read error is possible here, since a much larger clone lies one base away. The CDR3 loop is CASTETQSPNYGQYF. The CDR3 nucleotides are TGTGCCAGCACCGAAACCCAGTCCCCGAACTACGGGCAGTACTTC. The genes are TRBV2 and TRBJ2-7; D gene uncertain. There are 15 residues in the CDR3. Germline V gene sequence: CDR1 SNHLY, CDR2 FYNNEI.

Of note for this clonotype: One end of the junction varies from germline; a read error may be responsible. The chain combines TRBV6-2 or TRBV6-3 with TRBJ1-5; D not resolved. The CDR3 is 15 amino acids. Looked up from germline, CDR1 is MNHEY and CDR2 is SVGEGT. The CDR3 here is CTSSYLGHPGQPQHF. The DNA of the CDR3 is TGTACCAGCAGTTACCTAGGCCATCCAGGTCAGCCCCAGCATTTT.